Given below is one T cell receptor beta chain in context. Both 60 Vbeta primers and 13 Jbeta primers went into the PCR. Produced via immunoSEQ multiplex PCR; TCRdb's table is partial and in-frame only. Of some 120,000 clones in the sample, 81% were seen once. The CDR3 runs 14 residues. Trimming removed 1 base from V and 5 bases from J, with 11 bases in between. Germline CDR1 reads MNHNS; CDR2 reads SASEGT. The sample belongs to a study of cytomegalovirus exposure and HLA in healthy donors. Overall study context: In an early release, HLA-typed donors contributed some 82 million unique TCR sequences. Assignment to the Caucasian-associated ancestry cluster applied to approximately 80% of the approximately 360 genotyped donors.

The sequenced sample was PBMCs. This receptor was obtained from a woman aged 25 to 45 in good health and CMV-seronegative. The rearrangement links TRBV6-1 to TRBJ2-5; possible D gene TRBD2, 5 bases. In nucleotides, the CDR3 is TGTGCCAGCAGTGAAGGAGCGGCGTGGGAGACCCAGTACTTC. Residues: CASSEGAAWETQYF.